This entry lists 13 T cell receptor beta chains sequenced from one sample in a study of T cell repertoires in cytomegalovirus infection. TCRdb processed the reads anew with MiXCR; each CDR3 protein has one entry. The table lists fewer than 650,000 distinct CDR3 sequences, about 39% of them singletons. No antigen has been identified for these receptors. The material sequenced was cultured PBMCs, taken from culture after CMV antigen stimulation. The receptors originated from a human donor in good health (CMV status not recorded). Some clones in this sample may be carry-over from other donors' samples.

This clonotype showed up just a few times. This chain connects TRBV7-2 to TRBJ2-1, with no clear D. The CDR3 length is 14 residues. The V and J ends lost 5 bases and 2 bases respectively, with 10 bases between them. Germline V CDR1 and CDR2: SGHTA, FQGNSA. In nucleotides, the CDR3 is TGTGCCAGCAGCCCTCTTGGCCCCTACAATGAGCAGTTCTTC. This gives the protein CASSPLGPYNEQFF.

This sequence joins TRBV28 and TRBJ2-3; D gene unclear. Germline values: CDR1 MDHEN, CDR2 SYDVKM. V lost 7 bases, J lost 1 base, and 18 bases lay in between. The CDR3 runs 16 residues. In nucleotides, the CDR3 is TGTGCCAGCACCCTGGGCACGTCCCGAGGCACAGATACGCAGTATTTT. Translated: CASTLGTSRGTDTQYF.

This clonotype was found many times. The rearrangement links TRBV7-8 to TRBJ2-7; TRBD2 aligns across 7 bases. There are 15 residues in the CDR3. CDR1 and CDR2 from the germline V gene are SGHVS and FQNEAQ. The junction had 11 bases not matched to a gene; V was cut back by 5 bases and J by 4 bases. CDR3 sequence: CASSRDGDYSYEQYF. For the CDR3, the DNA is TGTGCCAGCAGCCGAGATGGGGACTACTCGTACGAGCAGTACTTC. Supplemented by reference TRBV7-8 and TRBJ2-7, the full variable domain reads GAGVSQSPRYKVAKRGQDVALRCDPISGHVSLFWYQQALGQGPEFLTYFQNEAQLDKSGLPSDRFFAERPEGSVSTLKIQRTQQEDSAVYLCASSRDGDYSYEQYFGPGTRLTVT.

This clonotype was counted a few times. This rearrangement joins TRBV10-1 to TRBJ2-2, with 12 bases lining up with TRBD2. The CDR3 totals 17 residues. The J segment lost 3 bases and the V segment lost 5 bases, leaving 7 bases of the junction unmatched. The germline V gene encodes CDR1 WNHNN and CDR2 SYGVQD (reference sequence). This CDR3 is CASSSKTSGSYTGELFF. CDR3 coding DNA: TGCGCCAGCAGTTCAAAGACTAGCGGGAGTTACACCGGGGAGCTGTTTTTT.

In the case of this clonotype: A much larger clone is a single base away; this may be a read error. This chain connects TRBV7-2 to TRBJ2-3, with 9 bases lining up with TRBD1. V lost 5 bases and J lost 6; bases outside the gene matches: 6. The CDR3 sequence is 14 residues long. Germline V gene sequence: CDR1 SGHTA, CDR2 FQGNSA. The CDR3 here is CASSTGQGSDTQYF. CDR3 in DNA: TGTGCCAGCAGCACGGGACAGGGAAGTGATACGCAGTATTTT. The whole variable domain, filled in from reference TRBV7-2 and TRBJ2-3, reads GAGVSQSPSNKVTEKGKDVELRCDPISGHTALYWYRQSLGQGLEFLIYFQGNSAPDKSGLPSDRFSAERTGGSVSTLTIQRTQQEDSAVYLCASSTGQGSDTQYFGPGTRLTVL.

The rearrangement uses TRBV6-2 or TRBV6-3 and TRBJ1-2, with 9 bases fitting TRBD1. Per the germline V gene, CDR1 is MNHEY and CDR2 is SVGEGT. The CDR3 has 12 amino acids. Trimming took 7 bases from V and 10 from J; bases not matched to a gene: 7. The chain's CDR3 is CASKRTGDTYTF. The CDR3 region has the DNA TGTGCCAGCAAACGGACAGGGGACACCTACACCTTC.

The DNA for the CDR3 is TGTGCCAGCAGCTTTTTAGGGAATACGCAGTATTTT. It encodes CASSFLGNTQYF. The rearrangement joins TRBV7-2 to TRBJ2-3; D remains unclear. Germline V gene sequence: CDR1 SGHTA, CDR2 FQGNSA. Trimming pared 3 bases from V and 7 bases from J, leaving 8 bases between. This CDR3 spans 12 amino acids.

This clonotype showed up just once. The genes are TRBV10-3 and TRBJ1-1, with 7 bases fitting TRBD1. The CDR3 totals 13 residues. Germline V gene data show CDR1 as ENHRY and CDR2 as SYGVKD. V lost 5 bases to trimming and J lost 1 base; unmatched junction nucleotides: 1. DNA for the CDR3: TGTGCCATCAGTAGACAGGGGAACACTGAAGCTTTCTTT. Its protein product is CAISRQGNTEAFF.

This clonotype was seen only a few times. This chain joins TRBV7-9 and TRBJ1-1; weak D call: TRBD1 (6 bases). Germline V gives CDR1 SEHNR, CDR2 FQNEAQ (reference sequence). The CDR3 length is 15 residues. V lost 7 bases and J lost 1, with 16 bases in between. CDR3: CASTRNRVTNTEAFF. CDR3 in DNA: TGTGCCAGCACCCGGAACAGGGTAACGAACACTGAAGCTTTCTTT.

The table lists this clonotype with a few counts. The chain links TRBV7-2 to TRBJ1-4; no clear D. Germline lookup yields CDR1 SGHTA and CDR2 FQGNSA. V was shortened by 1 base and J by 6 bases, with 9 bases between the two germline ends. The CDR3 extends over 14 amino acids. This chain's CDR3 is CASSLDTSYEKLFF. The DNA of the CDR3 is TGTGCCAGCAGCTTAGACACTTCCTATGAAAAACTGTTTTTT.

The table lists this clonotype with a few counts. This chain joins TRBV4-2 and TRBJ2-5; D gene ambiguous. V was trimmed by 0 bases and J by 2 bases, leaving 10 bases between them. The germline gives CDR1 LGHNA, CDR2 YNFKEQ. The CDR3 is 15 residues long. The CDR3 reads CASSQEENWQETQYF. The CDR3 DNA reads TGTGCCAGCAGCCAAGAAGAGAACTGGCAAGAGACCCAGTACTTC.

The CDR3 DNA sequence: TGTGCCAGCTCACCCACTAGCGGGGGGAAAAGCTCCTACGAGCAGTACTTC. Protein product: CASSPTSGGKSSYEQYF. This chain links TRBV18 with TRBJ2-7, with 12 bases that match TRBD2. Unmatched junction bases numbered 6, after V lost 3 bases and J lost 0 bases. The germline V gene encodes CDR1 KGHSH and CDR2 LQKENI. The CDR3 contains 17 residues.

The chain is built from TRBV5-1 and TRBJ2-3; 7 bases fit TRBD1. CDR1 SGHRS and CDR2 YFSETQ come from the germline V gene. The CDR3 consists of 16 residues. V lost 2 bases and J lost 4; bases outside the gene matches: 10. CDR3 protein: CASSLRRQGAPDTQYF. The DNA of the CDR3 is TGCGCCAGCAGCTTAAGGAGACAGGGTGCCCCAGATACGCAGTATTTT.